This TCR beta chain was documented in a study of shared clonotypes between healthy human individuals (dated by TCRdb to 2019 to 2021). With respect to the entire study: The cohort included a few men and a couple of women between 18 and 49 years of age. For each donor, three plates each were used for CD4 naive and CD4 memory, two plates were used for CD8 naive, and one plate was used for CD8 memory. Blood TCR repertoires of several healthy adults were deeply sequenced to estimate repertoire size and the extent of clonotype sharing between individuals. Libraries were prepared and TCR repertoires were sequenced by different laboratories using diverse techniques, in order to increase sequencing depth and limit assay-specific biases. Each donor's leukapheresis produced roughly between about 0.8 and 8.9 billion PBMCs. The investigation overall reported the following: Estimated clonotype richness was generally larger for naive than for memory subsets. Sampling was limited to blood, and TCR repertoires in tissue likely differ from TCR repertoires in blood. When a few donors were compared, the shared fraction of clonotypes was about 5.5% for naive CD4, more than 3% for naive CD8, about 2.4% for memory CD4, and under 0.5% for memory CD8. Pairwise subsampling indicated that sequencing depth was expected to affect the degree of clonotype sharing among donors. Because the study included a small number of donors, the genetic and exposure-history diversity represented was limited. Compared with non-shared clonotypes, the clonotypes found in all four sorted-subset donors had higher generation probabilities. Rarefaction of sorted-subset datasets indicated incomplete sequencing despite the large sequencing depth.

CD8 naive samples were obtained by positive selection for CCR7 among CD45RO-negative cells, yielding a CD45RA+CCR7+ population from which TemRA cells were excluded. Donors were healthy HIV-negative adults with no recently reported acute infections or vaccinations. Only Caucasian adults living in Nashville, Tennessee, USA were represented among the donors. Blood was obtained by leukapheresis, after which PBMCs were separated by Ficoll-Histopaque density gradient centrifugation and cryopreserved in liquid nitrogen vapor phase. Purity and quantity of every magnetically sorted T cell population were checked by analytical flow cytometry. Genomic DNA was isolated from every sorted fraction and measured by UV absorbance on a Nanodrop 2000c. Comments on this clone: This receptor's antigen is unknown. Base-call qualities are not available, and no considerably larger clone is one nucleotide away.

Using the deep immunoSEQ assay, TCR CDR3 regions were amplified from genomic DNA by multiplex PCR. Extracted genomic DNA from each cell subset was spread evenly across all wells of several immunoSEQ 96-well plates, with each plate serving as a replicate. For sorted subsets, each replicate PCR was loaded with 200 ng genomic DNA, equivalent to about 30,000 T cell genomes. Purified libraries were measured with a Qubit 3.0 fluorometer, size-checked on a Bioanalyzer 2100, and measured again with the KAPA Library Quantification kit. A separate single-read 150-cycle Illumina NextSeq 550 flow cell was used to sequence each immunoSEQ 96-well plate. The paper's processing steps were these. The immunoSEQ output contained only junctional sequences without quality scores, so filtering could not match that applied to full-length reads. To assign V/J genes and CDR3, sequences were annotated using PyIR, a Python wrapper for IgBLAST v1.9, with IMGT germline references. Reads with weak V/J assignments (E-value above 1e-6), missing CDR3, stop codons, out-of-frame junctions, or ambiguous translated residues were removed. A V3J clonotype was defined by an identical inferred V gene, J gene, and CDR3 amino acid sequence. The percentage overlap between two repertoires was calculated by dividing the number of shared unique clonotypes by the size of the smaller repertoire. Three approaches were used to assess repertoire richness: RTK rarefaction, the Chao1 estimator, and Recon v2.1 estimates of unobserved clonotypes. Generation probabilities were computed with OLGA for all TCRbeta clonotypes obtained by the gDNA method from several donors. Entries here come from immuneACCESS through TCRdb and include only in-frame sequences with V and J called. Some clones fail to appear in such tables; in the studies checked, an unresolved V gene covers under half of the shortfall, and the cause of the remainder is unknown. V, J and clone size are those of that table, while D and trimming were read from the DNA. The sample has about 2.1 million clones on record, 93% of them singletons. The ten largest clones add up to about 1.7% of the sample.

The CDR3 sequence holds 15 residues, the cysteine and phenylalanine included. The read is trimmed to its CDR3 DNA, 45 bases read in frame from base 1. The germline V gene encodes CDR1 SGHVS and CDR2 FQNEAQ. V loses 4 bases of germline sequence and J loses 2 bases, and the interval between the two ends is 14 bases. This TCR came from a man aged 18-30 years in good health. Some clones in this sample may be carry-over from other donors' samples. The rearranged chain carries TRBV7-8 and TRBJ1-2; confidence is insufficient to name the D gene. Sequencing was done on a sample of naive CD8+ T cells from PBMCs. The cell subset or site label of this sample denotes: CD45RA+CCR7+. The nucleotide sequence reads TGTGCCAGCAGCTCCGAGGCCTCCCCCAACTATGGCTACACCTTC. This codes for CASSSEASPNYGYTF.